Below, one T cell receptor (beta chain) is given with its context. Antigen specificity is unknown. CDR1 and CDR2 from the germline V gene are SGHTA and FQGTGA. This CDR3 is built from 15 residues. V lost 3 bases to trimming and J lost 6 bases; unmatched junction nucleotides: 6. This sample is part of a study of cytomegalovirus exposure and HLA in healthy donors. Study results and limitations: Donors were assumed by presence/absence analyses to have roughly uniform sequencing depth. It was reportedly the case that the classifier diagnosed cytomegalovirus status with high specificity and sensitivity.

Both 60 Vbeta primers and 13 Jbeta primers went into the PCR. Profiling relied on immunoSEQ multiplex PCR, and the TCRdb table lists in-frame clones only, not all of them. The sample consists of around 130,000 clones, 79% of them appearing once. The specimen was PBMCs. The rearrangement links TRBV7-3 to TRBJ2-3, with 10 bases matching TRBD2. This TCR came from a man between 18 and 29 years old in good health and CMV-seronegative. The CDR3 protein is CASSFSGRLGDTQYF. CDR3 DNA: TGTGCCAGCAGCTTTAGCGGGAGGTTGGGGGATACGCAGTATTTT.